Following are 18 T cell receptor beta chains from one sample sequenced in a study of shared clonotypes between healthy human individuals. Clones were read by immunoSEQ multiplex PCR, and TCRdb kept only the in-frame ones, dropping some. The sample contains 550,000 to 850,000 clones, 72% of which appear only once. Sequenced sample: memory CD4+ T cells sorted from blood. Subset in this sample: CD45RA-negative fraction. These receptors originate from a young woman in good health.

J is TRBJ1-1 and V is TRBV10-2; D is unresolved. V lost 0 bases to trimming and J lost 9 bases, with 8 bases between them. Germline loops: CDR1 WSHSY, CDR2 SAAADI. CDR3 length: 12 amino acids. CDR3 bases: TGCGCCAGCAGTGAGTCACTCAGACAAGCTTTCTTT. Translated, it gives CASSESLRQAFF.

The rearrangement joins TRBV6-6 to TRBJ1-5; D is unresolved. The V gene's germline CDR1 is MNHNY and CDR2 SVGAGI (reference sequence). This CDR3 comprises 16 residues. V lost 0 bases, J lost 2 bases, and 11 bases lay in between. Written as DNA, the CDR3 is TGTGCCAGCAGTTACTCGATAGGGAAGGGCAATCAGCCCCAGCATTTT. Amino acid sequence: CASSYSIGKGNQPQHF.

The chain couples TRBV7-2 to TRBJ2-3; D ambiguous. Germline V lookup: CDR1 SGHTA, CDR2 FQGNSA. Trimming took 1 base from V and 2 from J, leaving 10 bases between them. The CDR3 runs to 15 residues. As DNA, the CDR3 is TGTGCCAGCAGCTTAGTTACTCTAGTCACAGATACGCAGTATTTT. It is translated as CASSLVTLVTDTQYF.

The V gene is TRBV25-1, the J gene TRBJ2-1; weak D call: TRBD1 (6 bases). Trimming took off 2 bases at V and 5 bases at J, with 16 bases between the two ends. CDR3 length: 16 amino acids. Germline V CDR1 and CDR2: MGHDK, SYGVNS. The CDR3 protein is CASSEGEQGPHNEQFF. CDR3 coding DNA: TGTGCCAGCAGTGAAGGGGAACAGGGTCCCCACAATGAGCAGTTCTTC.

The chain employs TRBV25-1 and TRBJ1-2; 7 positions match TRBD1. The CDR3 totals 15 residues. Losses at the gene ends were 2 bases for V and 5 bases for J; bases not matched to a gene: 8. CDR1 and CDR2 (germline): MGHDK, SYGVNS. CDR3 coding DNA: TGTGCCAGCAGTGAAGGAGGGACAGTTCCATATGGCTACACCTTC. Translated, it gives CASSEGGTVPYGYTF.

With regard to this clone: This is likely an artifact of a read error, given a far larger clone one base away. V usage is TRBV11-2 and J usage is TRBJ2-7, with 8 bases aligning to TRBD1. Per the germline V gene, CDR1 is SGHAT and CDR2 is FQNNGV. This CDR3 is built from 14 residues. V lost 5 bases and J lost 0; bases outside the gene matches: 3. CDR3 residues: CASSIQGDSYEQYF. The DNA of the CDR3 is TGTGCCAGCAGCATACAGGGGGACTCCTACGAGCAGTACTTC.

The gene calls are TRBV7-9 and TRBJ2-1, with D possibly matching TRBD2 (8 bases). V lost 5 bases and J 7 bases, leaving 24 bases between the germline ends. Germline V CDR1 and CDR2: SEHNR, FQNEAQ (reference sequence). The CDR3 is 17 amino acids. The CDR3 DNA is TGTGCCAGCAGCCCTAGGGGGCTAGCGGGCCCAGGGAATGAGCAGTTCTTC. Its translation: CASSPRGLAGPGNEQFF.

The V gene is TRBV6-5, the J gene TRBJ1-2; 7 bases agree with TRBD1. The CDR3 is 14 amino acids. Per germline, CDR1 MNHEY and CDR2 SVGAGI. V lost 6 bases to trimming and J lost 4 bases; unmatched junction nucleotides: 8. The CDR3 protein is CASRTPGTVYGYTF. CDR3 in DNA: TGTGCCAGCAGAACCCCCGGGACAGTCTATGGCTACACCTTC.

The rearrangement joins TRBV5-1 to TRBJ1-1; D is ambiguous. CDR3 size: 15 residues. V dropped 0 bases and J dropped 6 bases, with 15 bases sitting between them. The germline gives CDR1 SGHRS, CDR2 YFSETQ. The CDR3 DNA reads TGCGCCAGCAGCTTGGCGGGGTCAGCTGAGGCTGAAGCTTTCTTT. It is translated as CASSLAGSAEAEAFF.

The genes are TRBV28 and TRBJ2-2, with 8 bases identical to TRBD1. The CDR3 has 14 amino acids. Germline V gene lookup returns CDR1 MDHEN and CDR2 SYDVKM. V shed 6 bases, J shed 4 bases, and the junction held 4 bases outside the gene matches. The DNA for the CDR3 is TGTGCCAGCAGGGGACAGGTCGCCACCGGGGAGCTGTTTTTT. It translates to CASRGQVATGELFF.

The rearrangement links TRBV2 to TRBJ2-7; 11 bases line up with TRBD2. The germline gives CDR1 SNHLY, CDR2 FYNNEI. There are 16 residues in the CDR3. Unmatched junction bases numbered 12, after V lost 6 bases and J lost 5 bases. Here the CDR3 reads CASRNPEASGRHEQYF. CDR3 nucleotides: TGTGCCAGCAGGAACCCGGAGGCTAGCGGGAGGCACGAGCAGTACTTC.

The chain uses TRBV11-2 and TRBJ1-5; possibly TRBD1 for D (6 bases). The CDR3 is 15 residues long. Trimming removed 1 base from V and 3 bases from J, with 10 bases in between. Germline lookup yields CDR1 SGHAT and CDR2 FQNNGV. The CDR3 reads CASSLVGQINQPQHF. The CDR3 bases are TGTGCCAGCAGCTTAGTAGGACAGATCAATCAGCCCCAGCATTTT.

The V and J genes are TRBV28 and TRBJ2-6, with D possibly TRBD2 on 6 matching bases. CDR3 size: 17 residues. V lost 5 bases and J 2 bases, leaving 16 bases between the germline ends. Germline V gene lookup returns CDR1 MDHEN and CDR2 SYDVKM. The CDR3 bases are TGTGCCAGCAGTCCCGGGGCGGCGGGACCTGGGGCCAACGTCCTGACTTTC. It codes for CASSPGAAGPGANVLTF.

The chain is built from TRBV5-1 and TRBJ2-1; 9 nucleotides agree with TRBD2. J lost 0 bases, V lost 7 bases, and 17 bases had no gene match. The CDR3 sequence is 19 residues long. Germline-derived CDR1 and CDR2 are SGHRS and YFSETQ. CDR3 sequence reads: CASRQGGSGSRSSYNEQFF. The CDR3 DNA reads as TGCGCCAGCCGTCAGGGAGGTAGCGGGAGTCGGAGCTCCTACAATGAGCAGTTCTTC.

This rearrangement joins TRBV4-2 to TRBJ2-7; no firm D call. The CDR3 is 14 amino acids. Germline assignment: CDR1 LGHNA and CDR2 YNFKEQ. V was pared by 8 bases and J by 1 base, with 15 bases between. The CDR3 here is CASGLSLRSYEQYF. CDR3 DNA sequence: TGTGCCAGCGGCTTGAGCCTAAGGTCCTACGAGCAGTACTTC.

This clone was counted only a few times. The chain carries TRBV28 and TRBJ1-1; D gene unclear. CDR1 is MDHEN, CDR2 SYDVKM, per germline. This CDR3 region has 14 residues. With 2 bases removed from V and 6 bases from J, the gap between germline ends came to 13 bases. The CDR3 reads CASSLLAVSPEAFF. In DNA, the CDR3 is TGTGCCAGCAGTTTACTCGCAGTATCTCCTGAAGCTTTCTTT.

The CDR3 DNA follows: TGTGCCAGCAGTCCCGGACTAGCGGGAGTCTGGCAGTACTTC. Its protein product is CASSPGLAGVWQYF. The chain employs TRBV28 and TRBJ2-7, with 13 bases identical to TRBD2. In germline, CDR1 is MDHEN, CDR2 SYDVKM. V lost 5 bases to trimming and J lost 9 bases; unmatched junction nucleotides: 7. The CDR3 extends over 14 amino acids.

The gene calls are TRBV30 and TRBJ2-7, with D maybe TRBD1 (5 bases). Between the trimmed V and J ends, which lost 0 bases and 2 bases, there was a span of 11 bases. Germline CDR1 GTSNPN, CDR2 SVGIG (reference sequence). The CDR3 totals 14 residues. CDR3 coding DNA: TGTGCCTGGAGTGTAGGGGCGGTAACCTACGAGCAGTACTTC. Amino acids: CAWSVGAVTYEQYF.